In its sample, the clone carrying this T cell receptor beta chain was seen once. Assay used: immunoSEQ multiplex PCR; TCRdb lists only in-frame clones, some missing. The sample includes 140,000 or so clones, approximately 84% of them seen just once. The data were taken from a study of blood T cell repertoires in COVID-19. Background on the study: There were acute and convalescent COVID-19 samples, and they came from the United States, Italy and Spain. In each case, the material was cDNA or gDNA derived from T cells, B-cell-depleted T cells, or PBMCs.

The age range of participants was about 18 to 95 years, with residence in about 25 US areas. Material: PBMCs or T cells enriched from blood (not recorded which). The receptor's source is a woman in her fifties or sixties with acute COVID-19.

The CDR3 region is CASSSEGPRTEAFF. CDR3 bases: TGTGCCAGTAGTAGTGAGGGCCCGAGGACTGAAGCTTTCTTT. The V call is TRBV19, the J call TRBJ1-1, with D uncertain. The CDR3 is 14 amino acids. V was shortened by 4 bases and J by 5 bases, with 14 bases between the two germline ends. The germline gives CDR1 LNHDA, CDR2 SQIVND (reference sequence). Drawing the rest from reference TRBV19 and TRBJ1-1, the complete variable domain is DGGITQSPKYLFRKEGQNVTLSCEQNLNHDAMYWYRQDPGQGLRLIYYSQIVNDFQKGDIAEGYSVSREKKESFPLTVTSAQKNPTAFYLCASSSEGPRTEAFFGQGTRLTVV.